The sequence of this T cell receptor (beta chain) was determined in a study of STAT3 mutations in large granular lymphocyte leukemia. Profiled with immunoSEQ multiplex PCR; TCRdb holds only in-frame clones, not every one. The table has roughly 13,000 clones, roughly nine tenths seen once. In germline, CDR1 is SEHNR, CDR2 FQNEAQ (reference sequence). V dropped 4 bases and J dropped 4 bases, with 16 bases sitting between them. The CDR3 length is 15 residues. Findings of the study overall: Some patients had dominant TCR clones larger than their STAT3 mutant burden. In T-cell large granular lymphocyte leukemia, about half of patients showed multiple immunodominant subclonotypes. In about 30% of the 18 patients, new TCR clonotypes emerged after therapy. Sampling intervals varied between patients and samples.

A remark on this clone: The antigen remains unidentified.

The clonotype was recovered from a middle-aged man with T-cell large granular lymphocyte leukemia. Some clones in this sample may be carry-over from other donors' samples. Sequenced material: peripheral blood mononuclear cells. V usage is TRBV7-9 and J usage is TRBJ1-2; a possible D gene is TRBD1 (6 bases). CDR3 sequence (DNA): TGTGCCAGCAGCTATGCCACCGGGACATCCTATGGCTACACCTTC. Protein: CASSYATGTSYGYTF.